This T cell receptor (beta chain) was sequenced in a study of blood T cell repertoires in COVID-19 (dated by TCRdb to between 2020 and 2021). For context, the study as a whole: Collaborator samples came from the United States, Italy and Spain and covered acute and convalescent phases of COVID-19. The material from the prospective study consisted of cDNA or gDNA derived from T cells, B-cell-depleted T cells, or PBMCs. The dataset comprised deeply sampled blood TCRbeta repertoires from subjects exposed to, actively infected with, or recovered from COVID-19. A freely available public database, intended as a resource for researchers studying the immune response to SARS-CoV-2, is where the repertoires were released. The samples were drawn from two sources: the first 160 participants of the ongoing ImmuneRACE study, and 1,200 or so subjects contributed by 6 global collaborators. A de-identified subject ID, COVID-19 status, age in years and sex were almost always included in the sample metadata. HLA class I and class II types, where available, came from metadata supplied by the sample provider rather than from assay-based typing.

From cysteine to phenylalanine, the CDR3 is 16 amino acids long. The retained sequence is limited to the CDR3, 48 bases, with the frame set at the first base. V is clipped by 1 base and J by 0 bases, and the sequence between their germline boundaries is 9 bases long. The germline V gene sets CDR1 to LGHNA and CDR2 to YSLEER. Broader findings and caveats from the paper: The amount of clinical and demographic metadata varied by source and participant and was provided uncurated.

A note on this clone: Its target antigen remains unknown. There are no base qualities to consult, and no much larger clone falls within one base.

Collaborating institutions collected whole blood in K2EDTA tubes following their own protocols. Collaborator samples were shipped for TCRbeta analysis as frozen whole blood, isolated PBMCs, or DNA extracted from either sample type. TCRbeta CDR3 regions were amplified from genomic DNA by means of the immunoSEQ Assay, a bias-controlled multiplex PCR. The study's processing was this. The number of nucleated cells in each sample was estimated from the amplification of reference gene primers within the assay. Sequence reads were collapsed and filtered to measure the absolute abundance of every unique TCRbeta CDR3 rearrangement. Productive Simpson clonality was computed per sample as the square root of Simpson's diversity index over productive rearrangements. The source is immuneACCESS, and TCRdb retained only in-frame sequences with V and J called. Part of the clones is not carried over; for the studies checked, unresolved V genes explain less than half of this, and the remainder is unexplained. Clone size and V and J calls were adopted from that table, with D and trimming inferred from the DNA. This sample holds 65,000 to 85,000 clones; 75% to 90% were observed only once. The ten largest clones capture 2.5% to 3% of the sample.

The sequence derives from a middle-aged man with acute or convalescent COVID-19. The sequence joins TRBV4-3 to TRBJ1-4; a weak D assignment points to TRBD1 (5 bases agree). The sequencing input was peripheral blood. The CDR3 protein is CASSQAGETTNEKLFF. In nucleotides, the sequence is TGCGCCAGCAGCCAAGCGGGGGAGACAACTAATGAAAAACTGTTTTTT.